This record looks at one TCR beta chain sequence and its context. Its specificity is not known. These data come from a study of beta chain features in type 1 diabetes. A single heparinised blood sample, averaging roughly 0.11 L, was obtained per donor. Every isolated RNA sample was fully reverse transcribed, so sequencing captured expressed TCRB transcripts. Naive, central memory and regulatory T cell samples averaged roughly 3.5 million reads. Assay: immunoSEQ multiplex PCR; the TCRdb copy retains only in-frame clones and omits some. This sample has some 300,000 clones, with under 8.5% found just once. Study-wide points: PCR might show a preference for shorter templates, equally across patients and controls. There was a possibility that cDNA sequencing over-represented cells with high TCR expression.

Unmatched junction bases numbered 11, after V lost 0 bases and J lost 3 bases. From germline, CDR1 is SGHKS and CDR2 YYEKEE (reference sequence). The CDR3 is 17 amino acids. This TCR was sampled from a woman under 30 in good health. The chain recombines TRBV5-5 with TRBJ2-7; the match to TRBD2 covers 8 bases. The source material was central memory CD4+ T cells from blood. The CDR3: CASSLARGAGGLYEQYF. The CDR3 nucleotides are TGTGCCAGCAGCTTGGCCCGGGGGGCGGGAGGACTCTACGAGCAGTACTTC.